These T cell receptor beta chains were read from a single sample in a study of T cell responses to AZD1222 COVID-19 vaccine. Clones were sequenced by immunoSEQ multiplex PCR, and TCRdb holds only the in-frame ones, with some missing. The sample lists over 140,000 clones, almost 95% seen once, with around 3.5% in the top ten. Specimen: peripheral blood, collected 28 days after the second AZD1222 dose. These receptors all come from an adult who received the AZD1222 COVID-19 vaccine. Both conserved end residues are part of each CDR3.

v_call | cdr3_aa
TRBV15 | CATSRDLAPTYVQYF
TRBV6-1 | CASRQDRGLDQPQHF
TRBV24-1 | CATSAGGEVGNQPQHF
TRBV7-8 | CASSSDRGENQPQHF
TRBV3-1/TRBV3-2 | CASSQQLALYQETQYF
TRBV25-1 | CASSEGGVSTDTQYF
TRBV4-3 | CASSYLGTSGGYTF
TRBV24-1 | CATSNRERIYGYTF
TRBV7-6 | CASSRAYTNTGELFF
TRBV30 | CAWSVLGMSETQYF
TRBV3-1/TRBV3-2 | CASTHSGNTIYF
TRBV9 | CASSVVDKETQYF
TRBV7-2 | CASSPGTGGRGNTIYF
TRBV5-1 | CASSLMGREGTEQYF
TRBV7-9 | CASSLGFGGRGGEKLFF
TRBV5-1 | CASSEGTGSGYTF
TRBV19 | CASSRTGLNEKLFF
TRBV28 | CASSLGGAGVNEKLFF
TRBV3-1/TRBV3-2 | CASSQGYRDSYEQYF
TRBV5-1 | CASMLAGGETQYF
TRBV12-3/TRBV12-4 | CASSFEASTEAFF
TRBV18 | CASLTGGSGTEAFF
TRBV4-3 | CASSQQTQGTGGYTF
TRBV6-5 | CASSYLRGRNYGYTF
TRBV5-1 | CASSLGSSSYNEQFF
TRBV28 | CASTRLAGGLLYEQYF
TRBV12-3/TRBV12-4 | CASGASGYNEQFF
TRBV18 | CASSPQDSVNYGYTF
TRBV24-1 | CATSPLGETDTQYF
TRBV15 | CATSRDVAPLASTDTQYF
TRBV2 | CAGDRGLMNGYTF
TRBV5-1 | CASSLASGSFKNIQYF
TRBV9 | CASSVAPGTNTGELFF
TRBV5-1 | CASSFGGSGTYEQYF
TRBV19 | CASSNPGVNTEAFF
TRBV5-1 | CASSAAQGKASGYTF
TRBV2 | CASSFSRANTEAFF
TRBV4-1 | CASSQGSNEQFF
TRBV19 | CASSIMVGGTDTQYF
TRBV27 | CASRPSGTSYYTGELFF
TRBV6-6 | CASIATKHSGANVLTF
TRBV2 | CASRGVGPFF
TRBV7-6 | CASSFRGSKNTGELFF
TRBV30 | CAWSVQVGGRGGYTF
TRBV2 | CASRISLLSGANVLTF
TRBV5-4 | CASSSGTSVYEQYF
TRBV7-9 | CASSFAKKQGAPRETQYF
TRBV11-3 | CASSSRRNTGELFF
TRBV9 | CASSVGGNRETQYF
TRBV10-3 | CAISRGGRQGYNEQFF
TRBV5-1 | CASSLGGGPLNEQYF
TRBV10-2 | CASSDSGGVERLVNTF
TRBV7-3 | CASSLLHRGVNEQFF
TRBV28 | CASSPSGTGLLQYF